Listed below are T cell receptor beta chains from one sample, sequenced in a study of sequential checkpoint blockade in melanoma. The protocol was immunoSEQ multiplex PCR, while the TCRdb copy is restricted to in-frame clones and leaves out a portion. The profile shows over 6,500 clones, 50% to 75% of them singletons. The material sequenced was CD8+ T cells sorted from blood (inferred from file names), taken from a patient given nivolumab and ipilimumab in sequence. These receptors were taken from a human donor with melanoma. The CDR3 runs from the conserved cysteine through the conserved F or W. The D gene is left open where the match is weak. Size is stated for part of the rows, as once, few or many counts, or as a class when the clone is expanded.

clone size,V gene,D gene,J gene,CDR3 DNA,CDR3 protein
.,TRBV4-2,.,TRBJ2-1,TGTGCCAGCAGTCCAGAGGCCTTAGTCTATGAGCAGTTCTTC,CASSPEALVYEQFF
.,TRBV6-4,TRBD1,TRBJ1-2,TGTGCCAGCAGTTACGCAGGGACAGCTGTAGTTGGCTACACCTTC,CASSYAGTAVVGYTF
.,TRBV30,.,TRBJ1-1,TGTGCCTGGAAATTTAGCATAAAGTTGAACACTGAAGCTTTCTTT,CAWKFSIKLNTEAFF
.,TRBV19,TRBD2,TRBJ2-3,TGTGCCAGTAGTATGTCTAGCGGGGGTACAGATACGCAGTATTTT,CASSMSSGGTDTQYF
few,TRBV25-1,TRBD1,TRBJ2-7,TGTGCCAGCAGTGGACGTGACAGGGACGAGCAGTACTTC,CASSGRDRDEQYF
few,TRBV21-1,.,TRBJ2-7,TGTGCCAGCAGCTTACGTTACAGGTACGCCTACGAGCAGTACTTC,CASSLRYRYAYEQYF
.,TRBV6-5,.,TRBJ2-7,TGTGCCAGCAGGCCCCTCGGGGAAGCCTACGAGCAGTACTTC,CASRPLGEAYEQYF
.,TRBV6-5,TRBD2,TRBJ2-7,TGTGCCAGCAGTATTGGGGGGGGCTCCTACGAGCAGTACTTC,CASSIGGGSYEQYF
few,TRBV9,.,TRBJ2-1,TGTGCCAGCAGCGTAGGAGACAATGAGCAGTTCTTC,CASSVGDNEQFF
.,TRBV6-5,TRBD2,TRBJ2-1,TGTGCCAGCAGTTGGGGACTAGAGACTTACAATGAGCAGTTCTTC,CASSWGLETYNEQFF
.,TRBV2,.,TRBJ1-3,TGTGCCAGCAGTGGCGCGGGGGCAATGAGAGTGGCTGGAAACACCATATATTTT,CASSGAGAMRVAGNTIYF
.,TRBV6-1,.,TRBJ1-5,TGTGCCAGCAGTGAAGTAGGGGTAGGTCAGCCCCAGCATTTT,CASSEVGVGQPQHF
few,TRBV5-1,.,TRBJ2-7,TGCGCCAGGGAGGAGAGGGCCCACGAGCAGTACTTC,CAREERAHEQYF
.,TRBV6-5,.,TRBJ2-7,TGTGCCAGCAGAGAAGGGGTCTGGCCCTACGAGCAGTACTTC,CASREGVWPYEQYF
.,TRBV5-6,.,TRBJ1-2,TGTGCCAGCAGCGCACAGCTTAATTATGGCTACACCTTC,CASSAQLNYGYTF
.,TRBV4-1,.,TRBJ1-5,TGCGCCAGCAGCCACCCTGGGCGTCAGCCCCAGCATTTT,CASSHPGRQPQHF
.,TRBV29-1,TRBD1,TRBJ2-7,TGCAGCGTTGAATTACAGGGGGGAAATTACGAGCAGTACTTC,CSVELQGGNYEQYF
.,TRBV19,.,TRBJ2-7,TGTGCCAGTAGTACCCGGAAGGACAGCCGCTCCTACGAGCAGTACTTC,CASSTRKDSRSYEQYF
few,TRBV27,.,TRBJ2-7,TGTGCCAGCAGTCCTCAAACAGGCTTGAGCTCCTACGAGCAGTACTTC,CASSPQTGLSSYEQYF
.,TRBV7-8,.,TRBJ2-7,TGTGCCAGCAGCTTAGACCCAGGGGAAGGCGAGCAGTACTTC,CASSLDPGEGEQYF
.,TRBV11-2,.,TRBJ1-1,TGTGCCAGCAGCTTGGGGCCAGGGGCTGGTACTGAAGCTTTCTTT,CASSLGPGAGTEAFF
.,TRBV29-1,TRBD1,TRBJ2-7,TGCAGCGTAGCGACAGGGGGAAACTACGAGCAGTACTTC,CSVATGGNYEQYF
.,TRBV4-2,TRBD1,TRBJ1-5,TGTGCCAGCAGCCAACAGGACAGGGCAAGCAATCAGCCCCAGCATTTT,CASSQQDRASNQPQHF
.,TRBV29-1,.,TRBJ1-2,TGCAGCGTTGAAGATCTTCGGGAGAGCTATGGCTACACCTTC,CSVEDLRESYGYTF
.,TRBV27,TRBD2,TRBJ2-7,TGTGCCAGCAGTTGGGGACTAGCTAAGAGCGAGCAGTACTTC,CASSWGLAKSEQYF